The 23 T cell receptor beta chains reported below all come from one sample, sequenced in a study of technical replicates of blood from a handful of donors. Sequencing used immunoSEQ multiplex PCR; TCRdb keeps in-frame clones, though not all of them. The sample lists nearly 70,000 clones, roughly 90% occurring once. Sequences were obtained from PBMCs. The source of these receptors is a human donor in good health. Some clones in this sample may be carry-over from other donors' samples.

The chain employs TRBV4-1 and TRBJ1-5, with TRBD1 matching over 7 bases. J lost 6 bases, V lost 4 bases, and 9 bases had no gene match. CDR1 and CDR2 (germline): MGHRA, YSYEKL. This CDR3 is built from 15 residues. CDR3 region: CASSPTQGVAQPQHF. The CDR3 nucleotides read TGCGCCAGCAGCCCAACCCAGGGGGTGGCTCAGCCCCAGCATTTT.

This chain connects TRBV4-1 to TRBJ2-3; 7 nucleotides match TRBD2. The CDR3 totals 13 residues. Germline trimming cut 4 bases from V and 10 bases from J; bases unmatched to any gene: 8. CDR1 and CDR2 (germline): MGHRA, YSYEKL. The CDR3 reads CASSLTAGYPQYF. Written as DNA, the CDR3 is TGCGCCAGCAGCCTTACAGCGGGGTATCCGCAGTATTTT.

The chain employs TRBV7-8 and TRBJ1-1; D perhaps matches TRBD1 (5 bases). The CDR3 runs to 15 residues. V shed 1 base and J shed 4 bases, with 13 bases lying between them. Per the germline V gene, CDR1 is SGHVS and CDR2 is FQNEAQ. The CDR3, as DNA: TGTGCCAGCAGCTTAGTGATGGGCCAGGGCACTGAAGCTTTCTTT. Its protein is CASSLVMGQGTEAFF.

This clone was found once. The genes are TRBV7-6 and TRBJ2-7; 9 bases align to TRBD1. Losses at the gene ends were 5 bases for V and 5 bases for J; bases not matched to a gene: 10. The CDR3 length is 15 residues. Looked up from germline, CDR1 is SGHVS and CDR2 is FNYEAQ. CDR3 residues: CASSQGPGQGDEQYF. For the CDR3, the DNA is TGTGCCAGCAGCCAAGGACCGGGACAGGGTGACGAGCAGTACTTC.

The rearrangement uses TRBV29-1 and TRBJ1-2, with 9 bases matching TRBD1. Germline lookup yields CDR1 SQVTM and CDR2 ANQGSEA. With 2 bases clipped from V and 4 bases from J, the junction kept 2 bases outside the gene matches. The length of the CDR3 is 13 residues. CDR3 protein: CSVETTGGYGYTF. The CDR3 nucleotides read TGCAGCGTTGAAACGACAGGGGGCTATGGCTACACCTTC.

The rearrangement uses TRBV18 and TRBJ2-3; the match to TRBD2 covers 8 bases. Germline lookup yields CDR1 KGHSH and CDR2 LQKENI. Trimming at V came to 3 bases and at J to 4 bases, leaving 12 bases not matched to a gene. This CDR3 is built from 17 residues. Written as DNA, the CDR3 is TGTGCCAGCTCACCCCGCGCGGCAGCGGGAGTTTCAGATACGCAGTATTTT. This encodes CASSPRAAAGVSDTQYF. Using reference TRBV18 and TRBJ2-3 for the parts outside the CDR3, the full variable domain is NAGVMQNPRHLVRRRGQEARLRCSPMKGHSHVYWYRQLPEEGLKFMVYLQKENIIDESGMPKERFSAEFPKEGPSILRIQQVVRGDSAAYFCASSPRAAAGVSDTQYFGPGTRLTVL.

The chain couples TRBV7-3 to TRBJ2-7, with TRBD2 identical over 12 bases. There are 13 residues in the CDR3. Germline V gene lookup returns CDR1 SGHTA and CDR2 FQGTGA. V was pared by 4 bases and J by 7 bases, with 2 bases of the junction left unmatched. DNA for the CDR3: TGTGCCAGCAGCTCAGGGACTAGCGGGGAGCAGTACTTC. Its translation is CASSSGTSGEQYF.

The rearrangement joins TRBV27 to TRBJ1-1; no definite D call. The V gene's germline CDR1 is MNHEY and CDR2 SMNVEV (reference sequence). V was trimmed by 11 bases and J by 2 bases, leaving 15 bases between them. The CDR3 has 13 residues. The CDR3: CASRGGPNTEAFF. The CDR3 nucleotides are TGTGCCTCCCGGGGAGGGCCTAACACTGAAGCTTTCTTT.

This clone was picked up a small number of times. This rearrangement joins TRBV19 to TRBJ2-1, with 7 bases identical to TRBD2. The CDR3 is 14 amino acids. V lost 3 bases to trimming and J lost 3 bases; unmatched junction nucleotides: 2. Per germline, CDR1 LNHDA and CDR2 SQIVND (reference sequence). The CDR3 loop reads CASSIQRGYNEQFF. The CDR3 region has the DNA TGTGCCAGTAGTATTCAGCGGGGCTACAATGAGCAGTTCTTC.

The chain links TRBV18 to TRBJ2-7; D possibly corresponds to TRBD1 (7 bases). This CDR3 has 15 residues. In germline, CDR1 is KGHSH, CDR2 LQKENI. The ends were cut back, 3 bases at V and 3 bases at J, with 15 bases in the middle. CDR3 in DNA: TGTGCCAGCTCACCGAGCCAGGGGGGCCTCTACGAGCAGTACTTC. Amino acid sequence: CASSPSQGGLYEQYF.

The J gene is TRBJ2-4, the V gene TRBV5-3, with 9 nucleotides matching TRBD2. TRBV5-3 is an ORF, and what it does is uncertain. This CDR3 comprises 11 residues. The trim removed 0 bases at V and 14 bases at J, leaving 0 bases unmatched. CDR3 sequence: CARSLGGGEYF. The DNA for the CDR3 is TGTGCCAGAAGCTTGGGCGGGGGGGAGTACTTC.

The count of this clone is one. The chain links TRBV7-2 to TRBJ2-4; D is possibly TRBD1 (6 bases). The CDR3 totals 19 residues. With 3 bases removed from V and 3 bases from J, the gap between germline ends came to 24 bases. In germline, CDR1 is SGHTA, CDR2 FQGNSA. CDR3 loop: CASSFYPRGTGWSKNIQYF. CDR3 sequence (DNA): TGTGCCAGCAGCTTTTATCCGCGAGGCACAGGGTGGAGCAAAAACATTCAGTACTTC.

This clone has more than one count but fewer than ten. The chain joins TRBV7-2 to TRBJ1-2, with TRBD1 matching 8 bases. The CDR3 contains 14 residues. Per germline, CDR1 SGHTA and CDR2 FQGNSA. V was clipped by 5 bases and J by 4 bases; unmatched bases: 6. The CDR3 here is CASSRGGTGYGYTF. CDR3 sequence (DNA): TGTGCCAGCAGCCGGGGAGGGACAGGCTATGGCTACACCTTC.

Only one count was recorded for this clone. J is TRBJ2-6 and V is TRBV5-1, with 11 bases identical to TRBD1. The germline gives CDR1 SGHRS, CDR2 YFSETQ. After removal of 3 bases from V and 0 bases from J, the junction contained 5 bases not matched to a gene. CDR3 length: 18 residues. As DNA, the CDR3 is TGCGCCAGCAGCTGGGGACAGGGGGGTTTCTCTGGGGCCAACGTCCTGACTTTC. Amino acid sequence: CASSWGQGGFSGANVLTF.

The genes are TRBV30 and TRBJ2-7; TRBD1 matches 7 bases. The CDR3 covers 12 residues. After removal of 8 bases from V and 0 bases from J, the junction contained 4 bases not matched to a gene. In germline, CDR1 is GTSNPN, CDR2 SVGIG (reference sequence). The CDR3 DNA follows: TGTGCCAGGGACAGTAGCTCCTACGAGCAGTACTTC. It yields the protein CARDSSSYEQYF.

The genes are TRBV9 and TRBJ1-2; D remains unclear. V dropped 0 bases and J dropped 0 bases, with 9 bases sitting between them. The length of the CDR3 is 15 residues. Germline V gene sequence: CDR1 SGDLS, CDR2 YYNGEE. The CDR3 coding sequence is TGTGCCAGCAGCGTAGGGCCCGATACTAACTATGGCTACACCTTC. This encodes CASSVGPDTNYGYTF.

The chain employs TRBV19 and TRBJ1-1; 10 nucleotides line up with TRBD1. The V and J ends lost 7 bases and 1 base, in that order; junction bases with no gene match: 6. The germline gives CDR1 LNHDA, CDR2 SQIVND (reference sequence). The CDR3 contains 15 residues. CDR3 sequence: CASNDRDRGNTEAFF. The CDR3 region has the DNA TGTGCCAGTAATGACCGGGACAGGGGGAACACTGAAGCTTTCTTT.

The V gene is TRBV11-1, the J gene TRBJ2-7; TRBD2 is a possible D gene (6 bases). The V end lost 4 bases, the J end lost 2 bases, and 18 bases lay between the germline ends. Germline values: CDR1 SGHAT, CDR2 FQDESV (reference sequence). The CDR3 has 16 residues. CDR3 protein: CASSSLRWAGTYEQYF. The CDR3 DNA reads TGTGCCAGCAGCTCCCTCCGATGGGCGGGAACCTACGAGCAGTACTTC.

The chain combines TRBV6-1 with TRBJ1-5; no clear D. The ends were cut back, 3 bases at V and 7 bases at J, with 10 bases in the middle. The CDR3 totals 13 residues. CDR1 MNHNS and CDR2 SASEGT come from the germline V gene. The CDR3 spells CASSERERQPQHF. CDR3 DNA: TGTGCCAGCAGTGAGAGGGAACGCCAGCCCCAGCATTTT.

For the CDR3, the DNA is TGTGCCAGCAGACCAACAGGGGTCTACGAGCAGTACTTC. This encodes CASRPTGVYEQYF. The rearrangement uses TRBV27 and TRBJ2-7; 7 bases are shared with TRBD1. Germline V gives CDR1 MNHEY, CDR2 SMNVEV (reference sequence). V lost 6 bases to trimming and J lost 3 bases; unmatched junction nucleotides: 5. The CDR3 runs to 13 residues.

The CDR3 loop is CASSSGGDRAYGYTF. CDR3 sequence (DNA): TGCGCCAGCAGCTCGGGGGGGGACAGGGCCTATGGCTACACCTTC. This chain links TRBV5-1 with TRBJ1-2, with 9 bases identical to TRBD1. With 3 bases clipped from V and 4 bases from J, the junction kept 7 bases outside the gene matches. From germline, CDR1 is SGHRS and CDR2 YFSETQ. There are 15 residues in the CDR3.

In nucleotides, the CDR3 is TGTGCCAGCTCACCAAGCCCGGGGACAGCTAATTCACCCCTCCACTTT. Translated: CASSPSPGTANSPLHF. The chain uses TRBV18 and TRBJ1-6; 7 bases align to TRBD1. The germline V gene encodes CDR1 KGHSH and CDR2 LQKENI. Trimming at V came to 2 bases and at J to 6 bases, leaving 7 bases not matched to a gene. The CDR3 is made up of 16 amino acids.

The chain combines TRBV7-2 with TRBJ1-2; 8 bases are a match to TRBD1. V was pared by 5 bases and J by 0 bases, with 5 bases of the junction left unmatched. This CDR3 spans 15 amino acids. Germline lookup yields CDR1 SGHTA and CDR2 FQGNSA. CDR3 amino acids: CASSLDRGSNYGYTF. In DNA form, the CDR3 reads TGTGCCAGCAGCCTAGACAGGGGTTCTAACTATGGCTACACCTTC. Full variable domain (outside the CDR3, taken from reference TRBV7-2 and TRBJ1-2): GAGVSQSPSNKVTEKGKDVELRCDPISGHTALYWYRQSLGQGLEFLIYFQGNSAPDKSGLPSDRFSAERTGGSVSTLTIQRTQQEDSAVYLCASSLDRGSNYGYTFGSGTRLTVV.